This T cell receptor beta chain was sequenced in a study of shared clonotypes between healthy human individuals. Around 32,000 T cell genomes, or roughly 320 ng DNA, went into unsorted PBMC replicate PCRs. The repertoire was sequenced with immunoSEQ multiplex PCR; TCRdb's copy has only in-frame clones and lacks some. The repertoire holds around 500,000 clones, with about 85% as singletons. The CDR3 has 15 amino acids. Germline CDR1 reads SQVTM; CDR2 reads ANQGSEA. Trimming removed 2 bases at V and 0 bases at J, with 11 bases between. The specimen sequenced was PBMCs. The rearrangement links TRBV29-1 to TRBJ2-1; either TRBD1 or TRBD2 may fit D (5 bases each). This receptor was obtained from a woman aged 40-49 years in good health. Some clones in this sample may be carry-over from other donors' samples. The CDR3 DNA follows: TGCAGCGTTGAAATAGAGGGGAACTCCTACAATGAGCAGTTCTTC. Amino acids: CSVEIEGNSYNEQFF.